The rows below give T cell receptor beta chains drawn from one sample of a study of T cells in Graves' hyperthyroidism and ophthalmopathy. A single record per CDR3 protein comes from TCRdb applying MiXCR to the multiplex PCR reads. The sample contains approximately 600,000 distinct CDR3 sequences, less than 25% of which appear only once. Sequencing input: blood. These receptors all come from a man aged 25 to 40 with Graves' ophthalmopathy. Each CDR3 is given with its conserved first and last residue. The order of the fields is D gene, J gene, V gene, clone size, CDR3 protein, CDR3 DNA. D genes are given only for firm matches. Clone size, where shown, is once, few, many, or a class for clones that have expanded.

D gene: -
J gene: TRBJ1-1
V gene: TRBV6-2/TRBV6-3
clone size: many
CDR3 protein: CASSYGGRSEAFF
CDR3 DNA: TGTGCCAGCAGTTACGGGGGGCGATCTGAAGCTTTCTTT

D gene: -
J gene: TRBJ1-1
V gene: TRBV18
clone size: many
CDR3 protein: CASSPGLDTEAFF
CDR3 DNA: TGTGCCAGCTCACCAGGCCTGGACACTGAAGCTTTCTTT

D gene: TRBD1
J gene: TRBJ1-6
V gene: TRBV28
clone size: -
CDR3 protein: CASSLVTGRSSPLHF
CDR3 DNA: TGTGCCAGCAGTCTCGTGACAGGGAGGAGTTCACCCCTCCACTTT

D gene: -
J gene: TRBJ2-3
V gene: TRBV7-2
clone size: few
CDR3 protein: CASTDGGGRTDTQYF
CDR3 DNA: TGTGCCAGCACCGATGGGGGGGGGCGCACAGATACGCAGTATTTT

D gene: -
J gene: TRBJ2-7
V gene: TRBV20-1
clone size: many
CDR3 protein: CSALSDRASYEQYF
CDR3 DNA: TGCAGTGCTCTATCTGACCGGGCTTCCTACGAGCAGTACTTC

D gene: TRBD1
J gene: TRBJ2-3
V gene: TRBV24-1
clone size: many
CDR3 protein: CATSDPPGQQTDTQYF
CDR3 DNA: TGTGCCACCAGTGACCCCCCGGGACAGCAAACAGATACGCAGTATTTT

D gene: TRBD2
J gene: TRBJ2-7
V gene: TRBV7-9
clone size: many
CDR3 protein: CASSLVLVSGLAGGPLAYEQYF
CDR3 DNA: TGTGCCAGCAGCTTAGTATTGGTGAGTGGCCTAGCGGGAGGGCCGCTAGCCTACGAGCAGTACTTC

D gene: TRBD1
J gene: TRBJ1-5
V gene: TRBV10-3
clone size: -
CDR3 protein: CATRPGQGANQPQHF
CDR3 DNA: TGTGCCACACGCCCAGGACAGGGGGCAAATCAGCCCCAGCATTTT

D gene: -
J gene: TRBJ1-4
V gene: TRBV6-2/TRBV6-3
clone size: -
CDR3 protein: CASSHREGEKLFF
CDR3 DNA: TGTGCCAGCAGCCACAGGGAAGGTGAAAAACTGTTTTTT

D gene: -
J gene: TRBJ2-4
V gene: TRBV5-1
clone size: few
CDR3 protein: CASSWEGGAKNIQYF
CDR3 DNA: TGCGCCAGCAGCTGGGAAGGGGGGGCCAAAAACATTCAGTACTTC

D gene: -
J gene: TRBJ1-2
V gene: TRBV10-1
clone size: -
CDR3 protein: CASSYHPTGEDGYTF
CDR3 DNA: TGTGCCAGCAGTTACCACCCGACGGGGGAAGATGGCTACACCTTC

D gene: -
J gene: TRBJ1-5
V gene: TRBV10-2
clone size: -
CDR3 protein: CASSESLFSNQPQHF
CDR3 DNA: TGCGCCAGCAGTGAGTCATTATTTAGCAATCAGCCCCAGCATTTT

D gene: TRBD2
J gene: TRBJ2-3
V gene: TRBV28
clone size: few
CDR3 protein: CASSLLTSGYTDTQYF
CDR3 DNA: TGTGCCAGCAGTTTATTGACTAGCGGGTACACAGATACGCAGTATTTT

D gene: -
J gene: TRBJ2-2
V gene: TRBV2
clone size: few
CDR3 protein: CASSESQFSAGELFF
CDR3 DNA: TGTGCCAGCAGTGAATCTCAGTTCAGTGCCGGGGAGCTGTTTTTT

D gene: TRBD1
J gene: TRBJ2-7
V gene: TRBV24-1
clone size: many
CDR3 protein: CATSESTGSSDEQYF
CDR3 DNA: TGTGCCACCAGTGAATCGACAGGGAGTAGTGACGAGCAGTACTTC

D gene: -
J gene: TRBJ2-6
V gene: TRBV7-3
clone size: many
CDR3 protein: CASSLTARGTGANVLTF
CDR3 DNA: TGTGCCAGCAGCTTAACGGCCAGGGGAACTGGGGCCAACGTCCTGACTTTC

D gene: TRBD2
J gene: TRBJ2-1
V gene: TRBV6-1
clone size: -
CDR3 protein: CASRILAGDYNEQFF
CDR3 DNA: TGTGCCAGCAGGATACTAGCGGGAGACTACAATGAGCAGTTCTTC

D gene: -
J gene: TRBJ2-1
V gene: TRBV3-1
clone size: few
CDR3 protein: CASSPGGLPDNEQFF
CDR3 DNA: TGTGCCAGCAGCCCAGGTGGGCTGCCAGACAATGAGCAGTTCTTC

D gene: TRBD1
J gene: TRBJ2-3
V gene: TRBV6-2/TRBV6-3
clone size: -
CDR3 protein: CASSYSRIQGARTDTQYF
CDR3 DNA: TGTGCCAGCAGTTACTCGCGGATACAGGGGGCGCGGACAGATACGCAGTATTTT

D gene: TRBD2
J gene: TRBJ2-7
V gene: TRBV5-1
clone size: many
CDR3 protein: CASSLTSGMGYEQYF
CDR3 DNA: TGCGCCAGCAGCTTGACTAGCGGGATGGGTTACGAGCAGTACTTC

D gene: -
J gene: TRBJ2-1
V gene: TRBV6-1
clone size: few
CDR3 protein: CASGPSSYNEQFF
CDR3 DNA: TGTGCCAGCGGTCCAAGCTCCTACAATGAGCAGTTCTTC

D gene: -
J gene: TRBJ2-2
V gene: TRBV7-2
clone size: -
CDR3 protein: CATPRNTGELFF
CDR3 DNA: TGTGCCACCCCAAGGAACACCGGGGAGCTGTTTTTT

D gene: -
J gene: TRBJ2-3
V gene: TRBV3-1
clone size: many
CDR3 protein: CASSQDPNLSTDTQYF
CDR3 DNA: TGTGCCAGCAGCCAAGATCCCAACCTAAGCACAGATACGCAGTATTTT

D gene: -
J gene: TRBJ2-1
V gene: TRBV30
clone size: few
CDR3 protein: CAWAKIGTGSYNEQFF
CDR3 DNA: TGTGCCTGGGCTAAGATCGGGACTGGGTCCTACAATGAGCAGTTCTTC

D gene: TRBD2
J gene: TRBJ2-3
V gene: TRBV7-6
clone size: few
CDR3 protein: CASSLEISGSVTDTQYF
CDR3 DNA: TGTGCCAGCAGCTTAGAGATCAGCGGGAGCGTCACAGATACGCAGTATTTT

D gene: -
J gene: TRBJ1-1
V gene: TRBV25-1
clone size: -
CDR3 protein: CASRSFEGQNTEAFF
CDR3 DNA: TGTGCCAGCAGATCATTCGAGGGGCAGAACACTGAAGCTTTCTTT

D gene: -
J gene: TRBJ2-1
V gene: TRBV9
clone size: once
CDR3 protein: CASGGAKGEQFF
CDR3 DNA: TGTGCCAGCGGGGGGGCTAAAGGTGAGCAGTTCTTC

D gene: TRBD2
J gene: TRBJ2-1
V gene: TRBV19
clone size: few
CDR3 protein: CASSPQGLGFREQFF
CDR3 DNA: TGTGCCAGTAGCCCTCAGGGACTAGGGTTCCGAGAGCAGTTCTTC

D gene: -
J gene: TRBJ1-1
V gene: TRBV18
clone size: many
CDR3 protein: CASSAGSGTEAFF
CDR3 DNA: TGTGCCAGCTCAGCGGGGTCGGGCACTGAAGCTTTCTTT

D gene: TRBD1
J gene: TRBJ2-5
V gene: TRBV12-5
clone size: -
CDR3 protein: CASGSPPDRAETQYF
CDR3 DNA: TGTGCTAGTGGTTCCCCCCCCGACAGGGCAGAGACCCAGTACTTC

D gene: -
J gene: TRBJ1-3
V gene: TRBV18
clone size: -
CDR3 protein: CASSLLDRSSGNTIYF
CDR3 DNA: TGTGCCAGCTCACTCCTTGACAGAAGCTCTGGAAACACCATATATTTT

D gene: -
J gene: TRBJ2-4
V gene: TRBV7-9
clone size: -
CDR3 protein: CASSQTGNKNIQYF
CDR3 DNA: TGTGCCAGCAGTCAAACCGGGAATAAAAACATTCAGTACTTC

D gene: -
J gene: TRBJ2-1
V gene: TRBV2
clone size: many
CDR3 protein: CASSELRTRTLYNEQFF
CDR3 DNA: TGTGCCAGCAGTGAACTTCGGACACGAACTCTGTACAATGAGCAGTTCTTC

D gene: TRBD2
J gene: TRBJ2-7
V gene: TRBV28
clone size: few
CDR3 protein: CASSFSGLNYEQYF
CDR3 DNA: TGTGCCAGCAGTTTTTCGGGACTAAACTACGAGCAGTACTTC

D gene: TRBD2
J gene: TRBJ2-7
V gene: TRBV28
clone size: -
CDR3 protein: CASSLGLAGEYVQYF
CDR3 DNA: TGTGCCAGCAGCCTGGGACTAGCGGGAGAGTACGTGCAGTACTTC

D gene: TRBD2
J gene: TRBJ2-5
V gene: TRBV11-3
clone size: many
CDR3 protein: CASSPGVAGEETQYF
CDR3 DNA: TGTGCCAGCAGCCCCGGGGTAGCGGGAGAAGAGACCCAGTACTTC

D gene: -
J gene: TRBJ1-2
V gene: TRBV28
clone size: few
CDR3 protein: CASSSPGVFYGYTF
CDR3 DNA: TGTGCCAGCAGTTCCCCTGGGGTGTTCTATGGCTACACCTTC

D gene: TRBD1
J gene: TRBJ2-7
V gene: TRBV27
clone size: -
CDR3 protein: CASSSKIQGSYEQYF
CDR3 DNA: TGTGCCAGCAGTTCCAAGATACAGGGGTCCTACGAGCAGTACTTC

D gene: -
J gene: TRBJ2-1
V gene: TRBV6-1
clone size: -
CDR3 protein: CASSYGGMVDEQFF
CDR3 DNA: TGTGCCAGCAGTTATGGCGGGATGGTGGATGAGCAGTTCTTC

D gene: -
J gene: TRBJ2-5
V gene: TRBV20-1
clone size: many
CDR3 protein: CSASPWGRIQETQYF
CDR3 DNA: TGCAGTGCCAGCCCTTGGGGGAGGATCCAAGAGACCCAGTACTTC

D gene: TRBD2
J gene: TRBJ2-5
V gene: TRBV30
clone size: many
CDR3 protein: CAWTRGLAEQETQYF
CDR3 DNA: TGTGCCTGGACCCGGGGACTAGCGGAACAAGAGACCCAGTACTTC

D gene: TRBD1
J gene: TRBJ2-1
V gene: TRBV10-3
clone size: -
CDR3 protein: CAIRTGTDYNEQFF
CDR3 DNA: TGTGCCATCAGAACCGGGACAGATTACAATGAGCAGTTCTTC

D gene: -
J gene: TRBJ1-2
V gene: TRBV5-1
clone size: -
CDR3 protein: CASSLDTGIYGYTF
CDR3 DNA: TGCGCCAGCAGCTTGGATACAGGGATCTATGGCTACACCTTC

D gene: -
J gene: TRBJ2-2
V gene: TRBV11-2
clone size: -
CDR3 protein: CASSARGREGVGELFF
CDR3 DNA: TGTGCCAGCAGCGCCAGGGGGCGGGAGGGGGTCGGGGAGCTGTTTTTT

D gene: -
J gene: TRBJ1-1
V gene: TRBV27
clone size: -
CDR3 protein: CASSKGRTAEAFF
CDR3 DNA: TGTGCCAGCAGTAAAGGCAGGACCGCTGAAGCTTTCTTT

D gene: TRBD2
J gene: TRBJ2-1
V gene: TRBV28
clone size: many
CDR3 protein: CASSSGLAIHNEQFF
CDR3 DNA: TGTGCCAGCAGTTCGGGACTAGCGATCCACAATGAGCAGTTCTTC

D gene: TRBD2
J gene: TRBJ2-5
V gene: TRBV7-2
clone size: many
CDR3 protein: CASSFRLAEQETQYF
CDR3 DNA: TGTGCCAGCAGCTTCCGACTAGCGGAACAAGAGACCCAGTACTTC

D gene: -
J gene: TRBJ2-5
V gene: TRBV24-1
clone size: -
CDR3 protein: CATGLGGAQETQYF
CDR3 DNA: TGTGCCACCGGTTTGGGCGGGGCGCAAGAGACCCAGTACTTC

D gene: -
J gene: TRBJ2-3
V gene: TRBV27
clone size: -
CDR3 protein: CASSSEGWSGTDTQYF
CDR3 DNA: TGTGCCAGCAGTTCAGAAGGGTGGTCGGGCACAGATACGCAGTATTTT

D gene: TRBD1
J gene: TRBJ2-2
V gene: TRBV7-9
clone size: many
CDR3 protein: CASSASGTGAGELFF
CDR3 DNA: TGTGCCAGCAGCGCTTCCGGGACAGGGGCCGGGGAGCTGTTTTTT

D gene: -
J gene: TRBJ1-2
V gene: TRBV28
clone size: many
CDR3 protein: CASSLPGTPYGYTF
CDR3 DNA: TGTGCCAGCAGTTTACCAGGGACACCGTATGGCTACACCTTC

D gene: TRBD2
J gene: TRBJ2-7
V gene: TRBV5-1
clone size: many
CDR3 protein: CASSLGPESGRVNEQYF
CDR3 DNA: TGCGCCAGCAGCTTGGGACCTGAAAGCGGGAGAGTCAACGAGCAGTACTTC